The entry that follows covers one T cell receptor beta chain sequence. Its antigen remains unknown. Measured with immunoSEQ multiplex PCR; TCRdb has only the in-frame clones, and not every one. This sample has over 850,000 clones, with 75% to 85% found just once. This entry comes from a study of shared clonotypes between healthy human individuals. Broader study findings: Non-shared clonotypes showed lower generation probabilities than clonotypes common to all four donors. Across a handful of donors, naive CD4 shared around 5.1%, naive CD8 about 3.2%, memory CD4 about 2.4%, memory CD8 0.4% to 0.5%. In having few donors, the study represented limited genetic and exposure-history diversity.

The material sequenced was memory CD4+ T cells from PBMCs. As to subset: CD45RA-negative fraction. The origin of this receptor is a man aged 18-30 years in good health. Some clones in this sample may be carry-over from other donors' samples.

CDR3 residues: CSGAGGERSYNEQFF. The CDR3 bases are TGCAGCGGAGCGGGAGGAGAGCGTTCCTACAATGAGCAGTTCTTC. The chain employs TRBV29-1 and TRBJ2-1; TRBD2 agrees at 9 bases. Trimming cost V 7 bases and J 1 base; bases outside gene matches: 8. This CDR3 comprises 15 residues. Per germline, CDR1 SQVTM and CDR2 ANQGSEA.